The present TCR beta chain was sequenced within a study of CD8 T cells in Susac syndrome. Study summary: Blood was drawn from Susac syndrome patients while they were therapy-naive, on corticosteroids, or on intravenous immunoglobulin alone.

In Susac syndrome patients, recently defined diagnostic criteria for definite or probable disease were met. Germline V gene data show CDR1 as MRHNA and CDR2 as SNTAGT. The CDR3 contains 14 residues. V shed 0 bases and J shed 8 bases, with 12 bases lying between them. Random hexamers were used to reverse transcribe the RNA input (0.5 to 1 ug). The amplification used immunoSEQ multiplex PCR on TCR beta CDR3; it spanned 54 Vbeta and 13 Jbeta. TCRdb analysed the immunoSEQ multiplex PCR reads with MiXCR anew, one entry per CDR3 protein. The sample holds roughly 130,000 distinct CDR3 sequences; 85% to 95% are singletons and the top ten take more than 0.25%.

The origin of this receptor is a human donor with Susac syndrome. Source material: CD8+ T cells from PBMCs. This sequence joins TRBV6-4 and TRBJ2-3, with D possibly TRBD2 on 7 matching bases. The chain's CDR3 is CASSDSGGPATQYF. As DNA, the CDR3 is TGTGCCAGCAGTGACTCGGGGGGGCCAGCTACGCAGTATTTT.